This T cell receptor (beta chain) was sequenced for a study of shared clonotypes between healthy human individuals. In the study overall: The donor group consisted of two women and three men, aged 18 to 49.

V gave up 4 bases and J gave up 0 bases; unmatched junction bases: 7. The CDR3 extends over 16 amino acids. Germline V gene sequence: CDR1 SGHKS, CDR2 YYEKEE (reference sequence). TCRdb's table, derived via immunoSEQ multiplex PCR, lists solely in-frame clones and lacks some. This sample has around 600,000 clones, with roughly 97% found just once. This chain links TRBV5-5 with TRBJ1-5; 7 bases are a match to TRBD1. The TCR originated in a woman aged 25 to 39 in good health. Sequencing used naive CD4+ T cells sorted from blood. Indicated subset: CD45RA+ positively selected. DNA for the CDR3: TGTGCCAGCAGCGAACCGGGACAGTATAGCAATCAGCCCCAGCATTTT. Translated: CASSEPGQYSNQPQHF.